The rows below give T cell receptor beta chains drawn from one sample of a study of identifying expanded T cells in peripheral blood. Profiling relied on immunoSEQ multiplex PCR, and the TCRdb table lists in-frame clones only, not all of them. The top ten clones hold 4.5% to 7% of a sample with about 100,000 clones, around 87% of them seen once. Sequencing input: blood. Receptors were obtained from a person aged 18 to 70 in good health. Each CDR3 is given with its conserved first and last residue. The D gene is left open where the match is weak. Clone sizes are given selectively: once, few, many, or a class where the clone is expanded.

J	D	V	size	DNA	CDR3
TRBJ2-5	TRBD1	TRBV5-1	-	TGCGCCAGTCGGAGGACAGGGGTCCAAGAGACCCAGTACTTC	CASRRTGVQETQYF
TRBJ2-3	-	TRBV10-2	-	TGCGCCAGCTCCGACACGGGGGCCGATACGCAGTATTTT	CASSDTGADTQYF
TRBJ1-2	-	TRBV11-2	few	TGTGCCAGCAGCTTAGATTCGTCTATTGATGGCTACACCTTC	CASSLDSSIDGYTF
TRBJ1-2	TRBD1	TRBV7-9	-	TGTGCCAGCAGCTTATCGTTCAGGGGGAAGGATGGCTACACCTTC	CASSLSFRGKDGYTF
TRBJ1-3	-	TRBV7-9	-	TGTGCCAGCAGCTTAGGGACCCGGGACAGAAACACCATATATTTT	CASSLGTRDRNTIYF
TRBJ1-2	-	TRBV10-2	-	TGCGCCAGCAGTGACCCCGACAGCCTCTATGGCTACACCTTC	CASSDPDSLYGYTF
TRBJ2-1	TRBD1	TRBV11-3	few	TGTGCCAGCAGCTTAGATCAGGGCGGGACAGGGGCTTACAATGAGCAGTTCTTC	CASSLDQGGTGAYNEQFF
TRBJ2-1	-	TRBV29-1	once	TGCAGCGTTGATAGGGCCTACAATGAGCAGTTCTTC	CSVDRAYNEQFF
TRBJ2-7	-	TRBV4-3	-	TGCGCCAGCAGCCAAGGGGCGGGACGCAACTACGAGCAGTACTTC	CASSQGAGRNYEQYF
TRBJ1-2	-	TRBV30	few	TGTGCCTGGTCGATACAGGGCAACTATGGCTACACCTTC	CAWSIQGNYGYTF
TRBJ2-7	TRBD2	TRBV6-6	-	TGTGCCAGCAGTTTGAGCGGGGGGGCCTACGAGCAGTACTTC	CASSLSGGAYEQYF
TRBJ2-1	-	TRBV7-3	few	TGTGCCAGCAGCCGGACTTCGAGCTCCTACAATGAGCAGTTCTTC	CASSRTSSSYNEQFF
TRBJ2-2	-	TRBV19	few	TGTGCCAGTAGTATAAGGCGTCCGGGATTGAGCGGGGAGCTGTTTTTT	CASSIRRPGLSGELFF
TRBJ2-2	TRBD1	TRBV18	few	TGTGCCAGCTCACAGGGACAGGGCTACACCGGGGAGCTGTTTTTT	CASSQGQGYTGELFF
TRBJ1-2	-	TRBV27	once	TGTGCCAGCACGAGCCGGACGGACCTGAACTATGGCTACACCTTC	CASTSRTDLNYGYTF
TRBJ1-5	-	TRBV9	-	TGTGCCAGCAGCGTGGCCTCGGGTCAGCCCCAGCATTTT	CASSVASGQPQHF
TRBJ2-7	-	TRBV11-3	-	TGTGCCAGCAGCTTAGAGACAGGCGCCTACGAGCAGTACTTC	CASSLETGAYEQYF
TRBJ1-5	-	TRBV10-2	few	TGCGCCAGCAGTGAGAGTCCTCAGCCCCAGCATTTT	CASSESPQPQHF
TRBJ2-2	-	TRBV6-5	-	TGTGCCAGCAGCGAGGACAGAAACACCGGGGAGCTGTTTTTT	CASSEDRNTGELFF
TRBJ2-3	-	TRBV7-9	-	TGTGCCAGCAGCTCACTACGGGCAGATACGCAGTATTTT	CASSSLRADTQYF
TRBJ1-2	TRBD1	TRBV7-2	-	TGTGCCAGCAGCTTCCGGGACAGAGGCGGCTACACCTTC	CASSFRDRGGYTF
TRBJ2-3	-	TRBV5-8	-	TGTGCCAGCAGCCCGGGACGGTTTAGCACAGATACGCAGTATTTT	CASSPGRFSTDTQYF
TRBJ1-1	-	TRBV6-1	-	TGTGCCAGCAGGAAAAGAGAGGGGGAGACTGAAGCTTTCTTT	CASRKREGETEAFF
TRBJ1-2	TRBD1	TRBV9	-	TGTGCCAGCAGCCCCGGGACAGGTTTTGGTGGCTACACCTTC	CASSPGTGFGGYTF
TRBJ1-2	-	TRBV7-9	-	TGTGCCAGCAGCTGGGGGGCCGGGTCTAACTATGGCTACACCTTC	CASSWGAGSNYGYTF
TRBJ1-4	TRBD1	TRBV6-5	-	TGTGCCAGCAGTCTAAAGACAGGGGGCCTTGGGAACCTGTTTTTT	CASSLKTGGLGNLFF
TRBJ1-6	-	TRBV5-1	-	TGCGCCAGCAGCTTGGGAGGGAACTCCTATAATTCACCCCTCCACTTT	CASSLGGNSYNSPLHF
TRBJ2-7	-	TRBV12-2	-	TGTGCAAGTCGCTGCTACTTATATTCACAGGGGGACTTC	CASRCYLYSQGDF
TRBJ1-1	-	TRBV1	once	TGCACCAGCAGCCAGCAGGGGCCAGGCACTGAAGCTTTCTTT	CTSSQQGPGTEAFF
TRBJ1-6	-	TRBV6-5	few	TGTGCCAGCAGTGGATTCGAAGATCGTTCACCCCTCCACTTT	CASSGFEDRSPLHF
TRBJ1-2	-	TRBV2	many	TGTGCCAGCAGTGAAAGGGGTGGAGGCTACACCTTC	CASSERGGGYTF
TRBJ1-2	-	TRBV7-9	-	TGTGCCAGCAGCTTAGTCCGACCTCGGGAGGGCTACACCTTC	CASSLVRPREGYTF
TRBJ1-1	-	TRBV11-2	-	TGTGCCAGCAGTCCTTCGAGAGGGGGTACTGAAGCTTTCTTT	CASSPSRGGTEAFF
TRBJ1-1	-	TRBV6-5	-	TGTGCCAGCAGTTACCAACGGACGGGAAACACTGAAGCTTTCTTT	CASSYQRTGNTEAFF
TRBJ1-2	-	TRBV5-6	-	TGTGCCAGCTTGGGCACCCATATTATTGAACATGGCTACACCTTC	CASLGTHIIEHGYTF
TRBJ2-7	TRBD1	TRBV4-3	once	TGCGCCAGCAGCCGCGATACAGGGGCCAGCTCCTACGAGCAGTACTTC	CASSRDTGASSYEQYF
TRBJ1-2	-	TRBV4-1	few	TGCGCCAGCAGCCAAGATATAGGAGTCAGGAGGGGGGCCAGGGATGGCTACACCTTC	CASSQDIGVRRGARDGYTF
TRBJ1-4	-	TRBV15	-	TGTGCCACCAGCAGAGATTTGAGTCAAAAACTGTTTTTT	CATSRDLSQKLFF
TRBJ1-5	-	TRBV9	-	TGTGCCAGCAGCGTAGGGCTCCCTAGCAATCAGCCCCAGCATTTT	CASSVGLPSNQPQHF
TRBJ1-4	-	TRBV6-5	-	TGTGCCAGCAGTTGGGGGGGCGGGACTAATGAAAAACTGTTTTTT	CASSWGGGTNEKLFF
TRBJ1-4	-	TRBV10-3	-	TGTGCCATCAGTGGACCCGATTTAAGACGACAGGACGCTGCAACTAATGAAAAACTGTTTTTT	CAISGPDLRRQDAATNEKLFF
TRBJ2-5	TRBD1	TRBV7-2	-	TGTGCCAGCAGCCTAGGACAGGGCATTGGAGAGACCCAGTACTTC	CASSLGQGIGETQYF
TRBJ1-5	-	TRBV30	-	TGTGCCTGGACGGGTCAGAGCAATCAGCCCCAGCATTTT	CAWTGQSNQPQHF
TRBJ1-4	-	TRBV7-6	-	TGTGCCAGCAGCTTAGGTATAGGATCAGGGGCAGAAAAACTGTTTTTT	CASSLGIGSGAEKLFF
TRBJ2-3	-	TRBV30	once	TGTGCCTGGAGTGTAATTACAGATACGCAGTATTTT	CAWSVITDTQYF
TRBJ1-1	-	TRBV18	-	TGTGCCAGCTCACCAGGACAAACGAACACTGAAGCTTTCTTT	CASSPGQTNTEAFF
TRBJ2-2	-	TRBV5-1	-	TGCGCCAGCAGCTTGGGGACAGCGAACACCGGGGAGCTGTTTTTT	CASSLGTANTGELFF
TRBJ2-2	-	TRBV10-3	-	TGTGCCATCAGTGGTGAGGGGGCGAACACCGGGGAGCTGTTTTTT	CAISGEGANTGELFF
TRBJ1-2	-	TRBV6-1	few	TGTGCCAGCAGAAAGCCAGGGAACTATGGCTACACCTTC	CASRKPGNYGYTF
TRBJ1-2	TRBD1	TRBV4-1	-	TGCGCCAGCAGCCAAGCCGGGACAGGGGGCTATGGCTACACCTTC	CASSQAGTGGYGYTF
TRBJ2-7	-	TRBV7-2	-	TGTGCCAGCAGCCCCCGGGGGACCGAGCAGTACTTC	CASSPRGTEQYF
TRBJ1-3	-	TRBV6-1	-	TGTGCCAGCAGTGAATGGGTTGTCGGGGGGCCAGACCTCTCTGGAAACACCATATATTTT	CASSEWVVGGPDLSGNTIYF
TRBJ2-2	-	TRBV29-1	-	TGCAGCGTTGCCCCAGACGGAACCGGGGAGCTGTTTTTT	CSVAPDGTGELFF
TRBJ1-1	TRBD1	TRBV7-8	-	TGTGCCAGCAGCTTAGCGGGGACAGGGAGGAAAAGACACACTGAAGCTTTCTTT	CASSLAGTGRKRHTEAFF
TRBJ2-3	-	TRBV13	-	TGTGCCAGCAGTTCTGGGGCTACAGATACGCAGTATTTT	CASSSGATDTQYF
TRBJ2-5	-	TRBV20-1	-	TGCAGCGCCGCCCTGGCAGAGACCCAGTACTTC	CSAALAETQYF
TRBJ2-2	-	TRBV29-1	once	TGCAGCGTTGAGGGGGGACCCAACACCGGGGAGCTGTTTTTT	CSVEGGPNTGELFF
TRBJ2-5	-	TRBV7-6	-	TGTGCCAGCAGCGGATGGCGGGTGGGCGAGACCCAGTACTTC	CASSGWRVGETQYF
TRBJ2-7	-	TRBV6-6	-	TGTGCCAGCAGCCCCGCAGGGAACTACGAGCAGTACTTC	CASSPAGNYEQYF